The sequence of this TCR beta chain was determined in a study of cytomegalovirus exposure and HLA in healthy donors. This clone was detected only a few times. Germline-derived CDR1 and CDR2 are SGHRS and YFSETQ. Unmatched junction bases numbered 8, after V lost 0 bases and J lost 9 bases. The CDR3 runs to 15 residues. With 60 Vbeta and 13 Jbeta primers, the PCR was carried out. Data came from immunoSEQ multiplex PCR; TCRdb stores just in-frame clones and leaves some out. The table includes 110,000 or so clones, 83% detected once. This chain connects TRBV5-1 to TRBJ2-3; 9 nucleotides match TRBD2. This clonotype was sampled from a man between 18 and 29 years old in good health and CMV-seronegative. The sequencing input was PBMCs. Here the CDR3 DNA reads TGCGCCAGCAGCTTGGCCCGGACTAGCGATGGAACGCAGTATTTT. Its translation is CASSLARTSDGTQYF. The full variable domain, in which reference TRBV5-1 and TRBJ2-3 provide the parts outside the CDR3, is KAGVTQTPRYLIKTRGQQVTLSCSPISGHRSVSWYQQTPGQGLQFLFEYFSETQRNKGNFPGRFSGRQFSNSRSEMNVSTLELGDSALYLCASSLARTSDGTQYFGPGTRLTVL.